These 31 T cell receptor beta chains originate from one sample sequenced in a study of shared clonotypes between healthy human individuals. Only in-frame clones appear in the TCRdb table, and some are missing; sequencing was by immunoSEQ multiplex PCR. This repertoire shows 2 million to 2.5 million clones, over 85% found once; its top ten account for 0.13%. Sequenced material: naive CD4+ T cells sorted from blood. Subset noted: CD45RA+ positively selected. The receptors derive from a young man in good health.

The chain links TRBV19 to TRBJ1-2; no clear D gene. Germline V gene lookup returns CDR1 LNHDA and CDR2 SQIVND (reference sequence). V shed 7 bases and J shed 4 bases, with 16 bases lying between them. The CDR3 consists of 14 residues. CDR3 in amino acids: CASNSLVGGYGYTF. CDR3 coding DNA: TGTGCCAGTAATTCCCTAGTGGGTGGCTATGGCTACACCTTC.

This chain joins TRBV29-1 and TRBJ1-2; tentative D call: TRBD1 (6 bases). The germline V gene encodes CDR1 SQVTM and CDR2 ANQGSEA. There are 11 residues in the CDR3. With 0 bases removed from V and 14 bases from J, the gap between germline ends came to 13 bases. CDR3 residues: CSVEEVAGATF. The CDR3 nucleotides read TGCAGCGTTGAAGAGGTGGCAGGGGCTACCTTC.

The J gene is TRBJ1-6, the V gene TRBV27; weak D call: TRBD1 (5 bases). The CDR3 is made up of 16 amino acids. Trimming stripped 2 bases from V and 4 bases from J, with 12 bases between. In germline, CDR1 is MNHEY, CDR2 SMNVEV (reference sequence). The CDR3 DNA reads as TGTGCCAGCAGTTTAAGACTGGGGGTATATAATTCACCCCTCCACTTT. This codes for CASSLRLGVYNSPLHF.

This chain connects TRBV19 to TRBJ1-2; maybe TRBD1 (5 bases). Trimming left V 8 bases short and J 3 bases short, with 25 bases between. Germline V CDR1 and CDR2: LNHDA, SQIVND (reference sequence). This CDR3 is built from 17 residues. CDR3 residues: CASHTGLPGVRDYGYTF. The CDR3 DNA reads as TGTGCCAGTCACACAGGCCTACCGGGGGTGAGGGACTATGGCTACACCTTC.

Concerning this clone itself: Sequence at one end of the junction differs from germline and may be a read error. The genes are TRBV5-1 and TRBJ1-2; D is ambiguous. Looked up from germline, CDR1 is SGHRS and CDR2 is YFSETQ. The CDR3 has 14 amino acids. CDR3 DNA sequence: TGTGCCAGCAGCTCCGGAGTGTCTAACTATGGCTACACCTTC. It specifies CASSSGVSNYGYTF.

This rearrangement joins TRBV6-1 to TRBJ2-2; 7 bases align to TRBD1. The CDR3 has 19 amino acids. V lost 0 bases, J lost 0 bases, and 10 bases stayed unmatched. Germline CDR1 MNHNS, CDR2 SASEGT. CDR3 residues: CASSEAWTGISTNTGELFF. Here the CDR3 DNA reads TGTGCCAGCAGTGAAGCGTGGACAGGAATATCTACGAACACCGGGGAGCTGTTTTTT.

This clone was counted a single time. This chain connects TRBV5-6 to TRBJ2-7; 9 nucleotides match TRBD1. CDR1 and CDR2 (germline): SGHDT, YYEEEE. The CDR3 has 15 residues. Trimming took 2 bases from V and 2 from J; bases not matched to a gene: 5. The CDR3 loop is CASSFRDRVTYEQYF. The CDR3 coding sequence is TGTGCCAGCAGCTTCCGGGACAGGGTTACCTACGAGCAGTACTTC.

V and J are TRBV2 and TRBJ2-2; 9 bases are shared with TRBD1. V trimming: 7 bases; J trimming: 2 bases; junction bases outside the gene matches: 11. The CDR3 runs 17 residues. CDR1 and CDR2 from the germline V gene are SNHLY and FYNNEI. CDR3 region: CASTGKTGGRNTGELFF. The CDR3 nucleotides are TGTGCCAGCACCGGGAAGACAGGGGGTCGAAACACCGGGGAGCTGTTTTTT.

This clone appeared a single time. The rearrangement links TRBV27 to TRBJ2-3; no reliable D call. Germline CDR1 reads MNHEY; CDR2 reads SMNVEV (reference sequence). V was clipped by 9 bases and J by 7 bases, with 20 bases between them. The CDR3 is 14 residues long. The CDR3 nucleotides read TGTGCCAGTCGGGCCAAAGAAAGGGTCTATACGCAGTATTTT. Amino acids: CASRAKERVYTQYF.

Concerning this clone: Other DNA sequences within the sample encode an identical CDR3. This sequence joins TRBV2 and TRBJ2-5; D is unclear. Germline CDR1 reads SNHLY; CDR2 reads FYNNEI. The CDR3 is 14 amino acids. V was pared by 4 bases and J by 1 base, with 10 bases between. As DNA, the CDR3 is TGTGCCAGCAGTGTCTCGTCGGTCCAAGAGACCCAGTACTTC. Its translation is CASSVSSVQETQYF.

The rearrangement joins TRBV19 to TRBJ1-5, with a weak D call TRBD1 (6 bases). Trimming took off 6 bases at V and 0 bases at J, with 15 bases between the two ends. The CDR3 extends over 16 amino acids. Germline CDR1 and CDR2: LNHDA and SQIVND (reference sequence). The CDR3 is CASRRKTDSSNQPQHF. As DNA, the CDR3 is TGTGCCAGTAGACGCAAAACGGACAGTAGCAATCAGCCCCAGCATTTT.

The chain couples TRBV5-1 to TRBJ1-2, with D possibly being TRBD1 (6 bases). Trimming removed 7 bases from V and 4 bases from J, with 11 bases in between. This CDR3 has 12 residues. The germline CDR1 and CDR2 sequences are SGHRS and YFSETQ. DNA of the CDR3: TGCGCCAGCCGCCCGGACAGCTATGGCTACACCTTC. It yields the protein CASRPDSYGYTF.

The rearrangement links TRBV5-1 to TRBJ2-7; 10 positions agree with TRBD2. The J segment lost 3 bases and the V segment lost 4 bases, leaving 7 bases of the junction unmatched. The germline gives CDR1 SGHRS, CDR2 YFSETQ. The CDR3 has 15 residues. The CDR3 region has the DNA TGCGCCAGCAGCGCGGGGACTAGCGCGTACTACGAGCAGTACTTC. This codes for CASSAGTSAYYEQYF. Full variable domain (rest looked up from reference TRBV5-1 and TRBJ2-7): KAGVTQTPRYLIKTRGQQVTLSCSPISGHRSVSWYQQTPGQGLQFLFEYFSETQRNKGNFPGRFSGRQFSNSRSEMNVSTLELGDSALYLCASSAGTSAYYEQYFGPGTRLTVT.

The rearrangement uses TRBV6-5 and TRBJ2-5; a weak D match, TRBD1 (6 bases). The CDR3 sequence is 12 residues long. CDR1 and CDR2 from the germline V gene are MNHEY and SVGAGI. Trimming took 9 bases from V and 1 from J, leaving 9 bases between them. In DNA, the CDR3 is TGTGCCAGTGGACAGATCCAAGAGACCCAGTACTTC. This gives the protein CASGQIQETQYF.

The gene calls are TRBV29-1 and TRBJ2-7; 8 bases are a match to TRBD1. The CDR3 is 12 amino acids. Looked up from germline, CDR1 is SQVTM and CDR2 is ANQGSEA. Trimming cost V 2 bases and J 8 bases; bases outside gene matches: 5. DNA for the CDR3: TGCAGCGTTGAAACGGGGGACAGGCAGCAGTACTTC. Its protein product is CSVETGDRQQYF.

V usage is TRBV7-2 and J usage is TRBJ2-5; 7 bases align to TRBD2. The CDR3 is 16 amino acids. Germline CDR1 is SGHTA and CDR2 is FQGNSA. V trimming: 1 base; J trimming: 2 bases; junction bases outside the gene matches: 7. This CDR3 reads CASSLERLAEQETQYF. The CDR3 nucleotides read TGTGCCAGCAGCTTAGAGAGGCTAGCGGAACAAGAGACCCAGTACTTC.

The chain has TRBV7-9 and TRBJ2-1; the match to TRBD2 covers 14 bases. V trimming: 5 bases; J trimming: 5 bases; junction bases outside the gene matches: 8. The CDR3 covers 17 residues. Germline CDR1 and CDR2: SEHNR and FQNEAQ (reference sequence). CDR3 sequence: CASSKVKGLAGDNEQFF. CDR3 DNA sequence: TGTGCCAGCAGCAAAGTAAAGGGACTAGCGGGGGACAATGAGCAGTTCTTC. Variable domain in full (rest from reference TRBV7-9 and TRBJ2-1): DTGVSQNPRHKITKRGQNVTFRCDPISEHNRLYWYRQTLGQGPEFLTYFQNEAQLEKSRLLSDRFSAERPKGSFSTLEIQRTEQGDSAMYLCASSKVKGLAGDNEQFFGPGTRLTVL.

DNA of the CDR3: TGTGCCAGCAGTGAAGCGAGAGCGCGCAATGAGCAGTTCTTC. It codes for CASSEARARNEQFF. This chain uses TRBV2 with TRBJ2-1; D is ambiguous. The CDR3 has 14 residues. Trimming cost V 0 bases and J 6 bases, with 9 bases left between them. Germline V gene lookup returns CDR1 SNHLY and CDR2 FYNNEI.

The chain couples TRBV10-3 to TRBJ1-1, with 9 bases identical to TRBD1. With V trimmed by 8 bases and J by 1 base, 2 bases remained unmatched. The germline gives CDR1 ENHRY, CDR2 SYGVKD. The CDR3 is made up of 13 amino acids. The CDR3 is CAIRGQGNTEAFF. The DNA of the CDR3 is TGTGCCATCCGGGGACAGGGGAACACTGAAGCTTTCTTT.

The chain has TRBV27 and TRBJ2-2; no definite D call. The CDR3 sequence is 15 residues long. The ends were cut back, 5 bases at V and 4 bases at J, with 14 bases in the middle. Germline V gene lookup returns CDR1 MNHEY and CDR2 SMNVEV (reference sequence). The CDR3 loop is CASSPRILFTGELFF. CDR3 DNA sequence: TGTGCCAGCAGTCCCCGGATTCTCTTCACCGGGGAGCTGTTTTTT.

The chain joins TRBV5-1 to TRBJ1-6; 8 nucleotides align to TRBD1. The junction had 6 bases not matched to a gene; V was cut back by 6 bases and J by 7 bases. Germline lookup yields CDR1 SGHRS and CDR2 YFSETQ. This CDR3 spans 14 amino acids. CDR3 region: CASKPGQENSPLHF. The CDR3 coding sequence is TGCGCCAGCAAACCGGGACAGGAAAATTCACCCCTCCACTTT.

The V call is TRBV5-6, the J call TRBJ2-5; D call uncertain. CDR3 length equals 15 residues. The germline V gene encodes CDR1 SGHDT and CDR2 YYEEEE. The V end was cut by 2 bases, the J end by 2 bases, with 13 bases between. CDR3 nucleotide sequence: TGTGCCAGCAGCTTTTTTTATGACCCTCAAGAGACCCAGTACTTC. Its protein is CASSFFYDPQETQYF.

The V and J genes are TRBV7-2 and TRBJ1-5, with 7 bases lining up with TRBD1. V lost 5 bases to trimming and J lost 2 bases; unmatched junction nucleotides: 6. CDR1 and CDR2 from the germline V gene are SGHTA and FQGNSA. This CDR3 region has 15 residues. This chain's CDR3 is CASSEGGGGNQPQHF. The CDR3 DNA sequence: TGTGCCAGCAGCGAAGGAGGGGGCGGCAATCAGCCCCAGCATTTT.

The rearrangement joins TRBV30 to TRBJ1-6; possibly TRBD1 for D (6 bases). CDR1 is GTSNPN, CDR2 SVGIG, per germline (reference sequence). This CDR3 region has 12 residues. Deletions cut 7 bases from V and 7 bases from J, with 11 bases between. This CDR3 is CASGTTNSPLHF. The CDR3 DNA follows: TGTGCCTCCGGGACAACAAATTCACCCCTCCACTTT.

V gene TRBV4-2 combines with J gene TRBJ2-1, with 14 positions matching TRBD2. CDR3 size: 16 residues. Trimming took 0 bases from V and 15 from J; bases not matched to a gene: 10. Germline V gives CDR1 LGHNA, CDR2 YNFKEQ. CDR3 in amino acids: CASSQEWGLAGAERFF. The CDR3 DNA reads TGTGCCAGCAGCCAAGAGTGGGGACTAGCGGGGGCCGAGAGGTTCTTC.

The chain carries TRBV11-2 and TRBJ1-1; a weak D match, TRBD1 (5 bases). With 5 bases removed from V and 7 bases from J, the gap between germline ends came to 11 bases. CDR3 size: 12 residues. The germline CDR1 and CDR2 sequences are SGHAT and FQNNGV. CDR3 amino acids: CASSTVGGEAFF. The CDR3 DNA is TGTGCCAGCAGCACGGTCGGGGGTGAAGCTTTCTTT.

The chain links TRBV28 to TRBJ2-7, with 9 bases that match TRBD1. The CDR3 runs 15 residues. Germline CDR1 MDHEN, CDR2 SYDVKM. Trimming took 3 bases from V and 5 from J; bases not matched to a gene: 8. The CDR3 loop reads CASSFTGTGWDEQYF. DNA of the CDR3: TGTGCCAGCAGTTTTACCGGGACAGGGTGGGACGAGCAGTACTTC.

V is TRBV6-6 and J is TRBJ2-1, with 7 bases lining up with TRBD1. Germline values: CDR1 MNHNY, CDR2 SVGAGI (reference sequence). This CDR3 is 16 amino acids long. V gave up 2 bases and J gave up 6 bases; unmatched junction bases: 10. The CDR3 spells CASSYPQGSIGNEQFF. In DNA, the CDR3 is TGTGCCAGCAGTTACCCACAGGGGAGTATCGGCAATGAGCAGTTCTTC.

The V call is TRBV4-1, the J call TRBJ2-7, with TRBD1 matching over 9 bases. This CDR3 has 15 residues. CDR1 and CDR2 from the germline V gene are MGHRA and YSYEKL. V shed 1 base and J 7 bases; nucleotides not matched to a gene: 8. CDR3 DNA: TGCGCCAGCAGCCAAGTGGGGACAGGGAAAAGGGAGCAGTACTTC. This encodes CASSQVGTGKREQYF.

The CDR3 bases are TGCGCCAGCATGGTAGCGGGAGTGGTAGTAACAGATACGCAGTATTTT. Its translation is CASMVAGVVVTDTQYF. The rearrangement uses TRBV5-1 and TRBJ2-3; 9 bases line up with TRBD2. Germline lookup yields CDR1 SGHRS and CDR2 YFSETQ. The CDR3 spans 16 residues. V shed 6 bases and J 3 bases; nucleotides not matched to a gene: 11.

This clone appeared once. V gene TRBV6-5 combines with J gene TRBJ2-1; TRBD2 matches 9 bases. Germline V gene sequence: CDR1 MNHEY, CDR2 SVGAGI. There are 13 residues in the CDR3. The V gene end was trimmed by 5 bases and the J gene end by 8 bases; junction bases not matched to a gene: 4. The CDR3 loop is CASSRTSDYEQFF. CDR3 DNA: TGTGCCAGCAGTAGGACTAGCGACTATGAGCAGTTCTTC.